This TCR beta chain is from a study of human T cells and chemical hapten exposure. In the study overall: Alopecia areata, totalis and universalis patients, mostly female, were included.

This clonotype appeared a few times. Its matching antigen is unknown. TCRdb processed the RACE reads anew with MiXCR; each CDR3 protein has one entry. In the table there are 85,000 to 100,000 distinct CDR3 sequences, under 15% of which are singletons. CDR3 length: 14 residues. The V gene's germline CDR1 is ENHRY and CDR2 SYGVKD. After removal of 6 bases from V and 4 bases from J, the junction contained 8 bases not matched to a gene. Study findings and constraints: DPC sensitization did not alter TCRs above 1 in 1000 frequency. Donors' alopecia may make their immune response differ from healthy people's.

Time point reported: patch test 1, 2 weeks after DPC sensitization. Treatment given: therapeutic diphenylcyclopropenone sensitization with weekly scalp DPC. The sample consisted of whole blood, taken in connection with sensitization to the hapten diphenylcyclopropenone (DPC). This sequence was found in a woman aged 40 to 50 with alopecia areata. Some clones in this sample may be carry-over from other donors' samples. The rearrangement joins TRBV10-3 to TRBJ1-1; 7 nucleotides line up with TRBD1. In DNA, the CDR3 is TGTGCCATCAGATTGGACAGGTCGAGCACTGAAGCTTTCTTT. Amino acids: CAIRLDRSSTEAFF.